This T cell receptor beta chain originates from a study of T cell changes during pregnancy in multiple sclerosis. Data came from immunoSEQ multiplex PCR; TCRdb stores just in-frame clones and leaves some out. The table has under 45,000 clones, around nine tenths seen once. This clone was observed a few times. Deletions cut 4 bases from V and 8 bases from J, with 11 bases between. The CDR3 contains 12 residues. From germline, CDR1 is MDHEN and CDR2 SYDVKM. The sequencing used CD8+ T cells from peripheral blood mononuclear cells, collected in the first trimester of pregnancy. The chain combines TRBV28 with TRBJ1-1, with D perhaps TRBD1 (5 bases). This sequence originates from a female donor with multiple sclerosis, enrolled in a pregnancy study. CDR3: CASSSATDEAFF. In nucleotides, the CDR3 is TGTGCCAGCAGTTCAGCGACAGACGAAGCTTTCTTT.